This T cell receptor (beta chain) was obtained from a study of cytomegalovirus exposure and HLA in healthy donors. Comments on this clone: As yet, its antigen is unknown.

This PCR relied on a set of 60 Vbeta primers and 13 Jbeta primers. The repertoire was sequenced with immunoSEQ multiplex PCR; TCRdb's copy has only in-frame clones and lacks some. Of approximately 87,000 clones in the sample, around four fifths are singletons; the top ten hold 5.6%. The CDR3 length is 13 residues. The V gene lost 6 bases and the J gene lost 8 bases, with 14 bases spanning the gap. From germline, CDR1 is SEHNR and CDR2 FQNEAQ (reference sequence). Study-wide findings and caveats: Within the data, a cluster of highly shared sequence variants was likely a sequencing artifact. Rarity characterized most TCR sequences, yet some public TCRs appeared in many donors. The classifier reportedly diagnosed cytomegalovirus status with high specificity and sensitivity. Analyses of presence and absence presupposed an approximately uniform sequencing depth across donors.

This chain uses TRBV7-9 with TRBJ2-1; possibly TRBD2 for D (7 bases). The sequenced sample consisted of PBMCs. This clonotype was sampled from a woman aged 18-35 years in good health and CMV-seropositive. CDR3 sequence (DNA): TGTGCCAGCAGGGCGGGGGCGGAGGATGAGCAGTTCTTC. This encodes CASRAGAEDEQFF.